This T cell receptor beta chain is from a study of blood T cell repertoires in COVID-19. Study context: The United States, Italy and Spain provided the acute and convalescent COVID-19 samples.

Measured with immunoSEQ multiplex PCR; TCRdb has only the in-frame clones, and not every one. The repertoire consists of over 150,000 clones, with just under 85% occurring once and the leading ten covering around 8.4%. The junction had 8 bases not matched to a gene; V was cut back by 4 bases and J by 7 bases. CDR3 length: 15 amino acids. Per the germline V gene, CDR1 is SGHRS and CDR2 is YFSETQ. Sequences were obtained from peripheral blood. J is TRBJ2-1 and V is TRBV5-1; 10 bases are a match to TRBD2. This TCR was sampled from an elderly woman with COVID-19, enrolled during active disease. DNA of the CDR3: TGCGCCAGCAGCCAGCAAGCGGGGGGGCCGAATGAGCAGTTCTTC. Translated, it gives CASSQQAGGPNEQFF.